This TCR beta chain was sequenced in a study of OX40 agonist ivuxolimab in advanced cancers. Overall study: It was ivuxolimab, an agonistic anti-OX40 (CD134) antibody, that patients were treated with. Allowance was made for prior anti-PD-1, anti-PD-L1 or anti-CTLA-4 therapy, and around 41% had some. Three dose-escalation patients had partial responses: one with hepatocellular carcinoma and two with cutaneous melanoma.

Germline V gene data show CDR1 as WNHNN and CDR2 as SYGVQD (reference sequence). V lost 3 bases and J 6 bases, leaving 12 bases between the germline ends. The CDR3 length is 14 residues. A single count supports this clone. Its antigen remains unidentified. Broader study findings: The mean number of expanded clones was higher in CD8+ T cells than in CD4+.

The data were produced by immunoSEQ multiplex PCR, yet TCRdb's version contains in-frame clones alone and is incomplete. The sample includes some 30,000 clones, approximately 89% of them seen just once. The clonotype comes from an adult with an advanced solid tumor such as melanoma, head and neck, liver or kidney cancer. V is TRBV10-1 and J is TRBJ1-5; D is uncertain. Sequenced here: CD4+ or CD8+ T cells sorted from blood, sampled in a trial of the OX40 agonist ivuxolimab. DNA for the CDR3: TGCGCCAGCAGTGACCGGGGTAGCGGTCAGCCCCAGCATTTT. Protein: CASSDRGSGQPQHF.